The present entry profiles one T cell receptor beta chain with its context. The sample originates from a study of blood T cell repertoires in COVID-19. Across the whole study: PBMCs, B-cell-depleted T cells, or T cells were the source of the cDNA or gDNA that made up the material.

TCRdb's table, derived via immunoSEQ multiplex PCR, lists solely in-frame clones and lacks some. The sample holds about half a million clones, roughly 89% seen once. This CDR3 contains 14 residues. CDR1 and CDR2 (germline): LNHDA, SQIVND (reference sequence). Trimming took 5 bases from V and 2 from J; bases not matched to a gene: 5. The V gene is TRBV19, the J gene TRBJ2-5; 7 bases fit TRBD1. Sequences were obtained from peripheral blood. The clonotype comes from a man in his late teens or twenties with COVID-19, enrolled during active disease. CDR3 sequence: CASSWTGGQETQYF. DNA for the CDR3: TGTGCCAGTAGTTGGACAGGAGGACAAGAGACCCAGTACTTC.